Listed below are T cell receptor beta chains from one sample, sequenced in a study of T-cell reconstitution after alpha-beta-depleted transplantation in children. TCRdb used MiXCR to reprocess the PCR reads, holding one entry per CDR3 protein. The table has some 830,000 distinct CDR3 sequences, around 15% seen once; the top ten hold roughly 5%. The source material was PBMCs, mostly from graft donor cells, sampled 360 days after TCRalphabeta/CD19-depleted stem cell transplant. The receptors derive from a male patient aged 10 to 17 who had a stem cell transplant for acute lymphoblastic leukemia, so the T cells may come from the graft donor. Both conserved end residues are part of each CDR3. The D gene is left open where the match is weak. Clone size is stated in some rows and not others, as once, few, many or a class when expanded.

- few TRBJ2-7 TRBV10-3 CAISGSGHPGTYEQYF TGTGCCATCAGTGGGAGCGGCCACCCGGGTACTTACGAGCAGTACTTC
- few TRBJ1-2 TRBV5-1 CASSVTGLDGYTF TGCGCCAGCAGCGTAACAGGGCTTGATGGCTACACCTTC
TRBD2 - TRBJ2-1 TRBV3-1 CASSQGPRASGSNEQFF TGTGCCAGCAGCCAAGGCCCCCGGGCTAGCGGGAGCAATGAGCAGTTCTTC
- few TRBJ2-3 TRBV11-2 CASSSSILRGKGTDTQYF TGTGCCAGCAGCTCCTCCATCTTGAGGGGGAAGGGCACAGATACGCAGTATTTT
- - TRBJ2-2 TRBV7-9 CASSLAKSGTIGELFF TGTGCCAGCAGCTTAGCCAAGTCCGGCACGATCGGGGAGCTGTTTTTT
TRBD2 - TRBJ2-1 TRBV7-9 CAALKAGESYNEQFF TGTGCCGCCTTGAAAGCGGGAGAGTCCTACAATGAGCAGTTCTTC
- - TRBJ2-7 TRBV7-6 CASSSPGNYYEQYF TGTGCCAGCAGCTCACCGGGAAACTACTACGAGCAGTACTTC
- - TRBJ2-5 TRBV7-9 CASGTGTFTGPQETQYF TGTGCCAGCGGTACCGGGACCTTCACGGGGCCCCAAGAGACCCAGTACTTC
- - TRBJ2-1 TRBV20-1 CSANGLASLGNEQFF TGCAGTGCTAATGGCCTAGCGTCCTTGGGGAATGAGCAGTTCTTC
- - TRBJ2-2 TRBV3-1 CASSQNRATGELFF TGTGCCAGCAGCCAGAACAGGGCCACCGGGGAGCTGTTTTTT
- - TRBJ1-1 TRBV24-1 CATSGQGGSRNTEAFF TGTGCCACCAGTGGCCAGGGCGGGTCGAGGAACACTGAAGCTTTCTTT
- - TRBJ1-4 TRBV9 CASSLPVGGGSATNEKLFF TGTGCCAGCAGTCTCCCGGTTGGGGGGGGGAGTGCAACTAATGAAAAACTGTTTTTT